This TCR beta chain was captured in a study of blood T cell repertoires in COVID-19. Overall study: Sites in the United States, Italy and Spain provided acute and convalescent COVID-19 samples. T cells, B-cell-depleted T cells, or PBMCs provided the cDNA or gDNA that served as material.

Per the original data handling: How many nucleated cells were present was estimated from reference gene primer amplification. Profiled with immunoSEQ multiplex PCR; TCRdb holds only in-frame clones, not every one. That table gives V, J and clone size, and the DNA gave D and trimming. The top ten hold 15% to 20% of the sample, which has roughly 100,000 clones, 79% seen once. The germline gives CDR1 SNHLY, CDR2 FYNNEI. After removal of 5 bases from V and 4 bases from J, the junction contained 4 bases not matched to a gene. This CDR3 is built from 15 residues. The chain employs TRBV2 and TRBJ2-6; 8 bases align to TRBD1. What was sequenced was peripheral blood. This clonotype was sampled from an elderly woman with active or convalescent COVID-19. CDR3 DNA: TGTGCCAGCAGTAAGGACAGGGCGGGGGCCAACGTCCTGACTTTC. This translates into CASSKDRAGANVLTF.